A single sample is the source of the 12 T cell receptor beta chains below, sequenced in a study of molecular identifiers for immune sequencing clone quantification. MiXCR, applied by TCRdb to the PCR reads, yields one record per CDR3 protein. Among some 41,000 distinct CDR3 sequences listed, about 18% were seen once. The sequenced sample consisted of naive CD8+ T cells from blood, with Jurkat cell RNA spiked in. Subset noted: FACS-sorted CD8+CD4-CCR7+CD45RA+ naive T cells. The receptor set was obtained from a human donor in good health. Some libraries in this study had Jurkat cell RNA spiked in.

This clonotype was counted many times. The CDR3 DNA follows: TGTGCCAGCAGCTCTGTAAGGACCTGGTACCGCACAGATACGCAGTATTTT. Its protein product is CASSSVRTWYRTDTQYF. The rearrangement links TRBV7-2 to TRBJ2-3, with unresolved D. Germline CDR1 reads SGHTA; CDR2 reads FQGNSA. The V end lost 4 bases, the J end lost 1 base, and 18 bases lay between the germline ends. The CDR3 length is 17 residues.

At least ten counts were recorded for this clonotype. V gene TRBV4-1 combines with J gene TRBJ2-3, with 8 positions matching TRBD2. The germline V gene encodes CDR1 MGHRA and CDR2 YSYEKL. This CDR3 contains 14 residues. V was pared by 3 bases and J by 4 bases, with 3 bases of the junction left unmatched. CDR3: CASSHGGRPDTQYF. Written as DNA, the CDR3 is TGCGCCAGCAGCCATGGCGGGAGGCCAGATACGCAGTATTTT.

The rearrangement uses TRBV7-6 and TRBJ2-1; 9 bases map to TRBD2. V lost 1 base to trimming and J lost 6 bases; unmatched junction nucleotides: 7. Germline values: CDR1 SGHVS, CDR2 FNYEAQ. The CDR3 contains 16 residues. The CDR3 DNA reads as TGTGCCAGCAGCTTAGGCGGCGGGAGGGCCTCCAATGAGCAGTTCTTC. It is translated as CASSLGGGRASNEQFF. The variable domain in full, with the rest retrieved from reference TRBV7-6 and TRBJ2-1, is GAGVSQSPRYKVTKRGQDVALRCDPISGHVSLYWYRQALGQGPEFLTYFNYEAQQDKSGLPNDRFSAERPEGSISTLTIQRTEQRDSAMYRCASSLGGGRASNEQFFGPGTRLTVL.

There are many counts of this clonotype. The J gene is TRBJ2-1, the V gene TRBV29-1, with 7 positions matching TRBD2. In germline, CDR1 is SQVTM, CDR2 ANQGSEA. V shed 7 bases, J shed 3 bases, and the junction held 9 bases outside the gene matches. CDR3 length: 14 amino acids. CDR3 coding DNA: TGCAGCGGGGAGTGGGCGGGAGACTACAATGAGCAGTTCTTC. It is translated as CSGEWAGDYNEQFF.

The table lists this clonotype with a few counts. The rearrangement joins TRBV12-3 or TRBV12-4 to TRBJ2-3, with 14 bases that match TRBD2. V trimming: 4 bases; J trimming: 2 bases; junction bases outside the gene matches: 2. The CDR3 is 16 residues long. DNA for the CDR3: TGTGCCAGCAGTTGGACTAGCGGGAGGTTCACAGATACGCAGTATTTT. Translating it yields CASSWTSGRFTDTQYF.

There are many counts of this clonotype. CDR3 in amino acids: CASRDGSNQPQHF. The CDR3 DNA sequence: TGTGCCAGCAGGGACGGCAGCAATCAGCCCCAGCATTTT. V usage is TRBV6-2 or TRBV6-3 and J usage is TRBJ1-5; no clear D gene. Trimming removed 6 bases at V and 1 base at J, with 7 bases between. The CDR3 sequence is 13 residues long. Germline loops: CDR1 MNHEY, CDR2 SVGEGT.

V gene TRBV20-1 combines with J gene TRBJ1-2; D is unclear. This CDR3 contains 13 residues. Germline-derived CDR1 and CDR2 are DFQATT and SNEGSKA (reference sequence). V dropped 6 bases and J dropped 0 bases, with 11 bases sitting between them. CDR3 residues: CSAVENANYGYTF. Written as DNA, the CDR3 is TGCAGTGCGGTAGAGAACGCTAACTATGGCTACACCTTC.

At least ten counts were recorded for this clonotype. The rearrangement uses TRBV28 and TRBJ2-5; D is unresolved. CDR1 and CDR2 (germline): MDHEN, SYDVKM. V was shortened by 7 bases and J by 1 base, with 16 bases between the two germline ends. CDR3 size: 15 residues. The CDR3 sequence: CASNHPVRPQETQYF. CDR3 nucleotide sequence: TGTGCCAGCAACCACCCCGTTCGCCCCCAAGAGACCCAGTACTTC.

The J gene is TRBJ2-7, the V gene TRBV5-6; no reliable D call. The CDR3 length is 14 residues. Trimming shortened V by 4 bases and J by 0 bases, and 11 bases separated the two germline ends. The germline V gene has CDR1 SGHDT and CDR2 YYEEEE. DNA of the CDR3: TGTGCCAGCAGCCTGCGACGGGCCTCCTACGAGCAGTACTTC. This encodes CASSLRRASYEQYF.

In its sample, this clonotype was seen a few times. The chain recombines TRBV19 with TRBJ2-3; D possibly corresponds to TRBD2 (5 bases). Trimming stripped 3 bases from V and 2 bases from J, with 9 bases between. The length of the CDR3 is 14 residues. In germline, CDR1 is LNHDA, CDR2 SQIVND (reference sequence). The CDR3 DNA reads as TGTGCCAGTAGTATGAGCGGACCCACAGATACGCAGTATTTT. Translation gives CASSMSGPTDTQYF. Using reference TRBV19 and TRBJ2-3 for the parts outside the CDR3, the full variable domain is DGGITQSPKYLFRKEGQNVTLSCEQNLNHDAMYWYRQDPGQGLRLIYYSQIVNDFQKGDIAEGYSVSREKKESFPLTVTSAQKNPTAFYLCASSMSGPTDTQYFGPGTRLTVL.

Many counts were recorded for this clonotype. CDR3 in DNA: TGTGCCAGCAGCCGGCCGGGACCCACTAAGAGTATCCAGTACTTC. Translating gives CASSRPGPTKSIQYF. The rearrangement links TRBV11-3 to TRBJ2-5; either TRBD1 or TRBD2 may supply D (5 bases each). This CDR3 is built from 15 residues. V was trimmed by 5 bases and J by 10 bases, leaving 23 bases between them. Per the germline V gene, CDR1 is SGHNT and CDR2 is YENEEA. The whole variable domain, filled in from reference TRBV11-3 and TRBJ2-5, reads EAGVVQSPRYKIIEKKQPVAFWCNPISGHNTLYWYLQNLGQGPELLIRYENEEAVDDSQLPKDRFSAERLKGVDSTLKIQPAELGDSAVYLCASSRPGPTKSIQYFGPGTRLLVL.

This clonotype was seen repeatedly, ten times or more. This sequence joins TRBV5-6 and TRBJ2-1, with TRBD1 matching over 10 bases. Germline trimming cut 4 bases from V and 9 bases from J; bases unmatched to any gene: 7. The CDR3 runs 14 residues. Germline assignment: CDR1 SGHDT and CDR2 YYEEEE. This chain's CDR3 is CASSTGTGDFEQFF. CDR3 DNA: TGTGCCAGCAGCACCGGGACAGGGGATTTTGAGCAGTTCTTC.